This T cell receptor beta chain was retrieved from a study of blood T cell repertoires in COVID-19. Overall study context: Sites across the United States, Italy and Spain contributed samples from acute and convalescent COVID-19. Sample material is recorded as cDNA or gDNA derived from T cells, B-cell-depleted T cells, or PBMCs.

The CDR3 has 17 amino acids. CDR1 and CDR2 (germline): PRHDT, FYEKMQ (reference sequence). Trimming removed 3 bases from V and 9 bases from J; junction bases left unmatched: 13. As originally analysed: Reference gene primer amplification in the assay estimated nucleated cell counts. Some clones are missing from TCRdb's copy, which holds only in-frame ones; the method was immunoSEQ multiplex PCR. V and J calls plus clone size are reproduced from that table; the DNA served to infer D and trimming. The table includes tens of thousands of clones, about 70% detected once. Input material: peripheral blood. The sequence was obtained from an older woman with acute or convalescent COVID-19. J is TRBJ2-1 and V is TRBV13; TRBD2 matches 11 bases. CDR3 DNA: TGTGCCAGCAGCTTTGGATTACTAGCGGGGGTTGTTGGTGAGCAGTTCTTC. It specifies CASSFGLLAGVVGEQFF.